A selection of T cell receptor beta chains follows, all from one sample in a study of blood T cells in healthy people across ages. Each CDR3 protein is one row after TCRdb ran MiXCR on the 5' RACE reads. The sample contains approximately 800,000 distinct CDR3 sequences, over 45% of which appear only once. The sample consisted of blood. These receptors originate from a man younger than 45 in good health. Each CDR3 is given with its conserved first and last residue. Each record gives: V gene, CDR3 length, J gene, D gene, clone size, CDR3 DNA, CDR3 protein. D genes are given only for firm matches. Clone size, where shown, is once, few, many, or a class for clones that have expanded.

v_gene: TRBV27; len: 12; j_gene: TRBJ1-1; d_gene: NA; abundance: NA; CDR3nt: TGTGCCAGAGAGCGCCGTAACACTGAAGCTTTCTTT; CDR3aa: CARERRNTEAFF
v_gene: TRBV2; len: 13; j_gene: TRBJ2-1; d_gene: NA; abundance: NA; CDR3nt: TGTGCCAGCAACCCGGGGGCCTACAATGAGCAGTTCTTC; CDR3aa: CASNPGAYNEQFF
v_gene: TRBV7-2; len: 15; j_gene: TRBJ2-7; d_gene: NA; abundance: many; CDR3nt: TGTGCCAGCAGCTTAGCTTCTGGGAGCTCCTACGAGCAGTACTTC; CDR3aa: CASSLASGSSYEQYF
v_gene: TRBV29-1; len: 11; j_gene: TRBJ2-1; d_gene: NA; abundance: NA; CDR3nt: TGCAGCGTTGAAGCCTTCAATGAGCAGTTCTTC; CDR3aa: CSVEAFNEQFF
v_gene: TRBV20-1; len: 14; j_gene: TRBJ1-6; d_gene: TRBD1; abundance: NA; CDR3nt: TGCAGTGCTAGACAGGACAGGGGGGCTTCACCCCTCCACTTT; CDR3aa: CSARQDRGASPLHF
v_gene: TRBV24-1; len: 14; j_gene: TRBJ2-1; d_gene: NA; abundance: NA; CDR3nt: TGTGCCACCAGTGACCGATCCTCTGACGATGAGCAGTTCTTC; CDR3aa: CATSDRSSDDEQFF
v_gene: TRBV20-1; len: 13; j_gene: TRBJ1-6; d_gene: NA; abundance: NA; CDR3nt: TGCAGTGCTAGTTTGGACAGCGATTCACCCCTCCACTTT; CDR3aa: CSASLDSDSPLHF
v_gene: TRBV4-3; len: 15; j_gene: TRBJ2-5; d_gene: TRBD2; abundance: NA; CDR3nt: TGCGCCAGCAGCCTAACATCTAGCGGGAGGAGTGAGCAGTACTTC; CDR3aa: CASSLTSSGRSEQYF
v_gene: TRBV7-2; len: 14; j_gene: TRBJ2-3; d_gene: TRBD2; abundance: few; CDR3nt: TGTGCCAGCGGCGGGACTAGCGGCACAGATACGCAGTATTTT; CDR3aa: CASGGTSGTDTQYF
v_gene: TRBV6-5; len: 14; j_gene: TRBJ2-3; d_gene: TRBD1; abundance: few; CDR3nt: TGTGCCAGCAGTAGACTGACAGGGTCAGATACGCAGTATTTT; CDR3aa: CASSRLTGSDTQYF
v_gene: TRBV27; len: 14; j_gene: TRBJ1-2; d_gene: NA; abundance: NA; CDR3nt: TGTGCCAGCAGTCAGAGCGCAGTGACCTATGGCTACACCTTC; CDR3aa: CASSQSAVTYGYTF
v_gene: TRBV5-1; len: 14; j_gene: TRBJ1-5; d_gene: NA; abundance: NA; CDR3nt: TGCGCCAGCAGCTTGGGGGCAGACAATCAGCCCCAGCATTTT; CDR3aa: CASSLGADNQPQHF
v_gene: TRBV14; len: 15; j_gene: TRBJ2-5; d_gene: NA; abundance: NA; CDR3nt: TGTGCCAGCAGCCGAAATAAAGGCGGGAAGGAGACCCAGTACTTC; CDR3aa: CASSRNKGGKETQYF
v_gene: TRBV20-1; len: 12; j_gene: TRBJ2-3; d_gene: TRBD1; abundance: NA; CDR3nt: TGCAGTGCCATCCAGGGGGCAGATACGCAGTATTTT; CDR3aa: CSAIQGADTQYF
v_gene: TRBV20-1; len: 15; j_gene: TRBJ2-1; d_gene: TRBD2; abundance: NA; CDR3nt: TGCAGTGCTAGTGATGGACTAGCGGGGGCGTACGAGCAGTTCTTC; CDR3aa: CSASDGLAGAYEQFF
v_gene: TRBV12-3/TRBV12-4; len: 14; j_gene: TRBJ2-1; d_gene: NA; abundance: NA; CDR3nt: TGTGCCAGCAGTTTAGGGACACTCCTCAATGAGCAGTTCTTC; CDR3aa: CASSLGTLLNEQFF
v_gene: TRBV19; len: 14; j_gene: TRBJ1-1; d_gene: NA; abundance: NA; CDR3nt: TGTGCCAGTAGTATAGTGCGTCCCGGGACAGAAGCTTTCTTT; CDR3aa: CASSIVRPGTEAFF
v_gene: TRBV12-3/TRBV12-4; len: 13; j_gene: TRBJ1-1; d_gene: NA; abundance: few; CDR3nt: TGTGCCAGCAGCGTCACAGGGTTCACTGAAGCTTTCTTT; CDR3aa: CASSVTGFTEAFF
v_gene: TRBV3-1; len: 15; j_gene: TRBJ1-1; d_gene: NA; abundance: NA; CDR3nt: TGTGCCAGCAGCCAGGGACGGGGGTGGGACACTGAAGCTTTCTTT; CDR3aa: CASSQGRGWDTEAFF
v_gene: TRBV3-1; len: 16; j_gene: TRBJ2-1; d_gene: NA; abundance: once; CDR3nt: TGTGCCAGCAGCCACGCCAGTGGGAGCTCCTACAATGAGCAGTTCTTC; CDR3aa: CASSHASGSSYNEQFF
v_gene: TRBV27; len: 15; j_gene: TRBJ1-2; d_gene: NA; abundance: few; CDR3nt: TGTGCCAGCAGTTTATGGGGGGGGTCTAACTATGGCTACACCTTC; CDR3aa: CASSLWGGSNYGYTF
v_gene: TRBV20-1; len: 17; j_gene: TRBJ1-2; d_gene: NA; abundance: NA; CDR3nt: TGCAGTGCTAGACCCCAAGTCGGGCGACCCAGGGACTATGGCTACACCTTC; CDR3aa: CSARPQVGRPRDYGYTF
v_gene: TRBV25-1; len: 14; j_gene: TRBJ2-5; d_gene: NA; abundance: NA; CDR3nt: TGTGCCAGCAGTGCTGGTCCTAAACAAGAGACCCAGTACTTC; CDR3aa: CASSAGPKQETQYF
v_gene: TRBV7-3; len: 14; j_gene: TRBJ1-3; d_gene: NA; abundance: few; CDR3nt: TGTGCCAGCAGCTCGGGGATTACTGGAAACACCATATATTTT; CDR3aa: CASSSGITGNTIYF
v_gene: TRBV11-2; len: 12; j_gene: TRBJ2-3; d_gene: NA; abundance: NA; CDR3nt: TGTGCCAGCAACACATACACAGATACGCAGTATTTT; CDR3aa: CASNTYTDTQYF
v_gene: TRBV12-3/TRBV12-4; len: 11; j_gene: TRBJ2-2; d_gene: NA; abundance: NA; CDR3nt: TGTGCCACCAGTAACACCGGGGAGCTGTTTTTT; CDR3aa: CATSNTGELFF
v_gene: TRBV10-3; len: 14; j_gene: TRBJ2-7; d_gene: TRBD2; abundance: NA; CDR3nt: TGTGCCATCAGTGAGACTAGCGGTTCCTACGAGCAGTACTTC; CDR3aa: CAISETSGSYEQYF
v_gene: TRBV5-1; len: 13; j_gene: TRBJ2-3; d_gene: TRBD2; abundance: NA; CDR3nt: TGCGCCAGCAGAATGGGGGGTGCTAGCGGGGGGTCTTTT; CDR3aa: CASRMGGASGGSF
v_gene: TRBV20-1; len: 14; j_gene: TRBJ2-1; d_gene: NA; abundance: NA; CDR3nt: TGCAGTGCTAGAGTGGGGGGCGCAGAAAATGAGCAGTTCTTC; CDR3aa: CSARVGGAENEQFF
v_gene: TRBV28; len: 16; j_gene: TRBJ2-7; d_gene: TRBD1; abundance: NA; CDR3nt: TGTGCCAGCAGTTTATTGGACAGGGGTATGGGAGGCGAGCAGTACTTC; CDR3aa: CASSLLDRGMGGEQYF
v_gene: TRBV5-1; len: 16; j_gene: TRBJ2-3; d_gene: TRBD1; abundance: NA; CDR3nt: TGCGCCAGCGCCCGGGGACAGGGGGCTCTCGCAGATACGCAGTATTTT; CDR3aa: CASARGQGALADTQYF
v_gene: TRBV11-3; len: 14; j_gene: TRBJ2-5; d_gene: NA; abundance: NA; CDR3nt: TGTGCCAGCAGCTTAGGGGAGAGGGAAGAGACCCAGTACTTC; CDR3aa: CASSLGEREETQYF
v_gene: TRBV7-6; len: 16; j_gene: TRBJ2-1; d_gene: TRBD2; abundance: NA; CDR3nt: TGTGCCAGCAGCTTAATCGGACTAGCGGTATACAATGAGCAGTTCTTC; CDR3aa: CASSLIGLAVYNEQFF
v_gene: TRBV5-5; len: 16; j_gene: TRBJ2-3; d_gene: NA; abundance: NA; CDR3nt: TGTGCCAGCAGCCCTCTAAAAGGGGCTAGCCACGATACGCAGTATTTT; CDR3aa: CASSPLKGASHDTQYF
v_gene: TRBV7-8; len: 15; j_gene: TRBJ2-7; d_gene: TRBD1; abundance: once; CDR3nt: TGTGCCAGCAGCGGAATGGACAGGGGTTCCTACGAGCAGTACTTC; CDR3aa: CASSGMDRGSYEQYF